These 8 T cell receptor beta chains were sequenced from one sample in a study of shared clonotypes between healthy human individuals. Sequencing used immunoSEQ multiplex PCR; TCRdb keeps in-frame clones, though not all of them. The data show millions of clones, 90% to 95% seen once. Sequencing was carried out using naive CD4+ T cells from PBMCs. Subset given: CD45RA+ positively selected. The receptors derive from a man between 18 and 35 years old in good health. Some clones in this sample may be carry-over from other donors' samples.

CDR3 sequence reads: CAIKGQGGRETQYF. DNA of the CDR3: TGTGCCATCAAGGGACAGGGAGGTCGCGAGACCCAGTACTTC. The rearrangement joins TRBV10-3 to TRBJ2-5; 9 nucleotides match TRBD1. Per germline, CDR1 ENHRY and CDR2 SYGVKD. The CDR3 is 14 amino acids. V dropped 7 bases and J dropped 5; count of bases not matched to a gene: 8.

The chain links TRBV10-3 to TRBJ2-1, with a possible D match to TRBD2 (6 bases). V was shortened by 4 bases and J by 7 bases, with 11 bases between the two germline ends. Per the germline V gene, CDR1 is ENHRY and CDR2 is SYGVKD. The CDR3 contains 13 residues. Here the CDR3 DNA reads TGTGCCATCAGTGGGAGTAGCGGTAATGAGCAGTTCTTC. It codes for CAISGSSGNEQFF.

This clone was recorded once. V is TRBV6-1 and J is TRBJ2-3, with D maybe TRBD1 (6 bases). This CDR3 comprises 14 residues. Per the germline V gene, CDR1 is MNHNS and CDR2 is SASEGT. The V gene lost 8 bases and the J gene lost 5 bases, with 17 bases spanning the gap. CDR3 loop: CASVRGLVGDTQYF. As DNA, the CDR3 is TGTGCCAGCGTCAGGGGATTAGTCGGAGATACGCAGTATTTT.

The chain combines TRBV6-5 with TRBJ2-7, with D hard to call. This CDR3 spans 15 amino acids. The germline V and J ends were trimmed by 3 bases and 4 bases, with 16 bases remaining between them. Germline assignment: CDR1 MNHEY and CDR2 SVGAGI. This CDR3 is CASSYFVSSSYEQYF. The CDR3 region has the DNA TGTGCCAGCAGTTATTTTGTTTCCTCGAGTTACGAGCAGTACTTC.

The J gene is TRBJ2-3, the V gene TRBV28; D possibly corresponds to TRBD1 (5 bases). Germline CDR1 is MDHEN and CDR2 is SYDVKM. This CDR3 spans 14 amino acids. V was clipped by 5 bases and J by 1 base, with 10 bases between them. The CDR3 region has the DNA TGTGCCAGCAGTGAGATACAGGGCACAGATACGCAGTATTTT. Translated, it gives CASSEIQGTDTQYF.

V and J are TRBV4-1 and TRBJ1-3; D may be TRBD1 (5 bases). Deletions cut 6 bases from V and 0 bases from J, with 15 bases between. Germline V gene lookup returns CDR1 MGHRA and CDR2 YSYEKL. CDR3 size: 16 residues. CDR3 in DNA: TGCGCCAGCAGTCCCCTTCGGGGGAGCTCTGGAAACACCATATATTTT. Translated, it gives CASSPLRGSSGNTIYF.

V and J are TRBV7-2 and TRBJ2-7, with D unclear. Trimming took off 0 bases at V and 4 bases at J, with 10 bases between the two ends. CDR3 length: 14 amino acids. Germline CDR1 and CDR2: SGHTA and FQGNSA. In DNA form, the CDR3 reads TGTGCCAGCAGCTTAGCTCCTCGATCATACGAGCAGTACTTC. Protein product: CASSLAPRSYEQYF.

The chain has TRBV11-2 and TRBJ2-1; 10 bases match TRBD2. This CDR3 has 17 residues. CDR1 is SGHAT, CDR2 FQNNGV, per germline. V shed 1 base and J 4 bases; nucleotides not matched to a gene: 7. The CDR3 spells CASSLAPLAGLYNEQFF. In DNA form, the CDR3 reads TGTGCCAGCAGCTTAGCTCCACTAGCGGGACTTTACAATGAGCAGTTCTTC.